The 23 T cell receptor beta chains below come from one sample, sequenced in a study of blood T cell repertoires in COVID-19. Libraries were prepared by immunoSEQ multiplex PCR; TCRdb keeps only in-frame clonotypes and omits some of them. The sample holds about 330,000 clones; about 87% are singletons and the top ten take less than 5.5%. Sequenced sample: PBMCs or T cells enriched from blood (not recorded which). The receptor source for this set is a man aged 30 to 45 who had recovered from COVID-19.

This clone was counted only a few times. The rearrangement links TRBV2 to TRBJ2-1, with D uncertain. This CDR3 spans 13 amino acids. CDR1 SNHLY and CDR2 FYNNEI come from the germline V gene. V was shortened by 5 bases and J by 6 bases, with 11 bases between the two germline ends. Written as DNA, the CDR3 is TGTGCCAGCAGTTTCGGAGTAGGCAATGAGCAGTTCTTC. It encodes CASSFGVGNEQFF.

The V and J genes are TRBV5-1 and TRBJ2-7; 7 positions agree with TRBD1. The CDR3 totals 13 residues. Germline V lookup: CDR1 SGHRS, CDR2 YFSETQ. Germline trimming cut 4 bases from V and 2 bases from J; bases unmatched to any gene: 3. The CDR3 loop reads CASSRQGTYEQYF. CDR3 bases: TGCGCCAGCAGCCGACAGGGCACCTACGAGCAGTACTTC.

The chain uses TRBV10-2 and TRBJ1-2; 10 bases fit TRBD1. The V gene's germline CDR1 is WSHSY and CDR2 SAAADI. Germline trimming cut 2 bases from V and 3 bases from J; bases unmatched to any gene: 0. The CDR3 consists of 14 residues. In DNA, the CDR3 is TGCGCCAGCAGTGAGGACAGGGGGCACTATGGCTACACCTTC. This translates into CASSEDRGHYGYTF.

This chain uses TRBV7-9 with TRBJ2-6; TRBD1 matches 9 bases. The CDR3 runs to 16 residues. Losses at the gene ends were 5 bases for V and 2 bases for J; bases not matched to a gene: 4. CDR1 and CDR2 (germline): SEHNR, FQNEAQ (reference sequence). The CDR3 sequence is CASSEQGAAGANVLTF. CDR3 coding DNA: TGTGCCAGCAGCGAACAGGGGGCGGCTGGGGCCAACGTCCTGACTTTC. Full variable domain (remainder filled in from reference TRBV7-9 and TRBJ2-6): DTGVSQNPRHKITKRGQNVTFRCDPISEHNRLYWYRQTLGQGPEFLTYFQNEAQLEKSRLLSDRFSAERPKGSFSTLEIQRTEQGDSAMYLCASSEQGAAGANVLTFGAGSRLTVL.

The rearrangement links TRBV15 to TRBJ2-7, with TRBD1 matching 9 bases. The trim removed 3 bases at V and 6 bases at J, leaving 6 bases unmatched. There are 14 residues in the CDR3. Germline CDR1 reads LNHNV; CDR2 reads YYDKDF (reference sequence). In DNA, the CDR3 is TGTGCCACCAGCAGGAACAGGGGGCCGGTCGAGCAGTACTTC. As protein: CATSRNRGPVEQYF.

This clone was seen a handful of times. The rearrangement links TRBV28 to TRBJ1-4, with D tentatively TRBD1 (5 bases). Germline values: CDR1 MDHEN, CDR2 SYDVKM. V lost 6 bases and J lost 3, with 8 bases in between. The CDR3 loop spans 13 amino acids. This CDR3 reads CASRGESNEKLFF. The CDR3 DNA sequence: TGTGCCAGCAGAGGGGAATCTAATGAAAAACTGTTTTTT.

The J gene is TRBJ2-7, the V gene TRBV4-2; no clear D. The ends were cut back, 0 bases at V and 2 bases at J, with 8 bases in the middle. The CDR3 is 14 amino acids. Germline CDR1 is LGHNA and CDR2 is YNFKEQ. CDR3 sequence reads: CASSQERSTYEQYF. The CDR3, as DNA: TGTGCCAGCAGCCAAGAGCGTTCAACCTACGAGCAGTACTTC.

This chain's CDR3 is CAISETRHQEAFF. The CDR3 coding sequence is TGTGCCATCAGTGAGACACGACACCAGGAAGCTTTCTTT. The rearrangement uses TRBV10-3 and TRBJ1-1; D is unresolved. CDR1 is ENHRY, CDR2 SYGVKD, per germline. CDR3 length equals 13 residues. V lost 2 bases and J lost 8, with 12 bases in between.

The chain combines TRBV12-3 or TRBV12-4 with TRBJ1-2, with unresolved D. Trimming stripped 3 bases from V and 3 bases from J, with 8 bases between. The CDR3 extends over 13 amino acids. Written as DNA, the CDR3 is TGTGCCAGCAGTTTCGGGGTCCACTATGGCTACACCTTC. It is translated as CASSFGVHYGYTF.

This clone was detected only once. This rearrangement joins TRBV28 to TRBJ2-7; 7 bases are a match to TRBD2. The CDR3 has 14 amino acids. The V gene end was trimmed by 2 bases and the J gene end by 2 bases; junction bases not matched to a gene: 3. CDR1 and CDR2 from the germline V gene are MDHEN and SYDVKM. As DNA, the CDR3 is TGTGCCAGCAGTTTAGCGGGGGACCCCTACGAGCAGTACTTC. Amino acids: CASSLAGDPYEQYF.

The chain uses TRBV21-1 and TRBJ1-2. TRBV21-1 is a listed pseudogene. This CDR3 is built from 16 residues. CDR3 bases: TGTGCCAGCAGCGGGGAGGACACCCTATCGGACTATGGCTACACCTTC. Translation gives CASSGEDTLSDYGYTF.

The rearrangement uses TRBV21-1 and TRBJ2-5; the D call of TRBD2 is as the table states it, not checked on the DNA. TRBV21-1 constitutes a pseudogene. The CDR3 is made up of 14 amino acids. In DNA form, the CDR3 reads TGTGCCAGCAGCAAAACCGGGGACCAAGAGACCCAGTACTTC. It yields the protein CASSKTGDQETQYF.

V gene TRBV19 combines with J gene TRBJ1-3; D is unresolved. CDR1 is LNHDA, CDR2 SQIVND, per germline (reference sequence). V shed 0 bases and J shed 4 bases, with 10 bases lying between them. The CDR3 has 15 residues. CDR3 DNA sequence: TGTGCCAGTAGTATAGATCCGGGAGTGGGAAACACCATATATTTT. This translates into CASSIDPGVGNTIYF.

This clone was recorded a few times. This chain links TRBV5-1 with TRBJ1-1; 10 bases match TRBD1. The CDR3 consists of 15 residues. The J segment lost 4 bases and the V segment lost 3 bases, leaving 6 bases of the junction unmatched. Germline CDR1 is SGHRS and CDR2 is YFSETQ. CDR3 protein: CASSSEGQGITEAFF. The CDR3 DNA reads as TGCGCCAGCAGCTCGGAGGGACAGGGGATCACTGAAGCTTTCTTT.

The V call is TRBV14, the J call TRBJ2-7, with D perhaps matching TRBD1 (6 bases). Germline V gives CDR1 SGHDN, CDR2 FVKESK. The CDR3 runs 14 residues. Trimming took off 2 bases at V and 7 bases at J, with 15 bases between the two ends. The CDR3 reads CASSQTTEGGEQYF. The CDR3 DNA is TGTGCCAGCAGCCAAACTACCGAAGGGGGAGAGCAGTACTTC.

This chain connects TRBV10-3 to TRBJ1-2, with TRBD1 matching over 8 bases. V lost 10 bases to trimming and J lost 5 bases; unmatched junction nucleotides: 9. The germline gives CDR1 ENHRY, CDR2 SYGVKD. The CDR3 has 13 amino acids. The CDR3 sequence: CATQAGGNYGYTF. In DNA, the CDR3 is TGTGCCACGCAGGCAGGGGGCAATTATGGCTACACCTTC.

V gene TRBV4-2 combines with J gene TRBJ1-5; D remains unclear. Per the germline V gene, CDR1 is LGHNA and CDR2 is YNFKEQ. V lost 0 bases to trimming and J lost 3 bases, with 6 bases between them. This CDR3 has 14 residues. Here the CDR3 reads CASSQDRVNQPQHF. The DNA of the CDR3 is TGTGCCAGCAGCCAAGATCGGGTCAATCAGCCCCAGCATTTT.

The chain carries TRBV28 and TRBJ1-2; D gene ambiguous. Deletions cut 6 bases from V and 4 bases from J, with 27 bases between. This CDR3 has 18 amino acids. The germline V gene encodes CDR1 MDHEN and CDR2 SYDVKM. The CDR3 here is CASSPMVHDTDLAYGYTF. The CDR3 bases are TGTGCCAGCAGCCCAATGGTACACGACACCGACCTTGCCTATGGCTACACCTTC.

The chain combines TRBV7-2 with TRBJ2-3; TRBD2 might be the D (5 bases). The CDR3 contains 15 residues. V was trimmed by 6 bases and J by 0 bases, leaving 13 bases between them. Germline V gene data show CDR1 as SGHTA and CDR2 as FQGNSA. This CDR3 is CASRWGASSTDTQYF. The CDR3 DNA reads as TGTGCCAGCAGGTGGGGAGCTTCTAGCACAGATACGCAGTATTTT.

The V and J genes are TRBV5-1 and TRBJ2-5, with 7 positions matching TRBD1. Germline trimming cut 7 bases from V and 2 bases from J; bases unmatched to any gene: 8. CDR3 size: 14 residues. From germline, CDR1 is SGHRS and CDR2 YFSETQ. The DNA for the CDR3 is TGCGCCAGCTCGATCGGGACAGTACAAGAGACCCAGTACTTC. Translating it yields CASSIGTVQETQYF.

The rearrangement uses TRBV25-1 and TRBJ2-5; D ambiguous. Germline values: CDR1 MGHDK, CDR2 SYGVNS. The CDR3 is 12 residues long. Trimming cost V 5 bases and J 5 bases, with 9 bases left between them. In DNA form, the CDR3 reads TGTGCCAGCAGTCCCGGTTTGGAGACCCAGTACTTC. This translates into CASSPGLETQYF.

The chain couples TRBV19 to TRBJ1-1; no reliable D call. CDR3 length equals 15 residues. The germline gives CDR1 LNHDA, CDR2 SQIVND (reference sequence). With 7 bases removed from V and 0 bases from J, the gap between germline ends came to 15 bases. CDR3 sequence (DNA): TGTGCCAGTACTACCTGGAGGACGGTGAACACTGAAGCTTTCTTT. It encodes CASTTWRTVNTEAFF.

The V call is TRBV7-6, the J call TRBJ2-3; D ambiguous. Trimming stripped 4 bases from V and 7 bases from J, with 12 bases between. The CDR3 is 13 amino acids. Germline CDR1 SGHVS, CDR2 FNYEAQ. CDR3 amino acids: CASSSLSSNTQYF. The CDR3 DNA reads TGTGCCAGCAGCTCTTTAAGCTCGAATACGCAGTATTTT.